Here is one T cell receptor beta chain with its context. Method: immunoSEQ multiplex PCR; TCRdb's copy keeps in-frame clones and lacks some. The repertoire holds 150,000 to 200,000 clones, with roughly 80% as singletons. This CDR3 is built from 15 residues. Germline loops: CDR1 LGHDT, CDR2 YNNKEL (reference sequence). V lost 1 base, J lost 4 bases, and 2 bases stayed unmatched. The data were taken from a study of blood T cell repertoires in COVID-19. Study members were between 18 and 89 years old and lived in 24 US regions. This TCR was sampled from a woman aged 60-75 years who had recovered from COVID-19. The sequenced sample was PBMCs or T cells enriched from blood (not recorded which). J is TRBJ2-1 and V is TRBV3-1 (or the pseudogene TRBV3-2), with 9 positions matching TRBD1. The CDR3 DNA is TGTGCCAGCAGCCAAGGACAGGGGGTTTACAATGAGCAGTTCTTC. Translated, it gives CASSQGQGVYNEQFF.